This T cell receptor (beta chain) originates from a study of human T cells and chemical hapten exposure. The overall study: Throughout the approximately 24-week study, diphenylcyclopropenone was applied weekly to the patients' scalps.

The germline V and J ends were trimmed by 2 bases and 0 bases, with 5 bases remaining between them. CDR1 ENHRY and CDR2 SYGVKD come from the germline V gene. CDR3 length: 15 amino acids. Time point reported: patch test 2, 6 weeks after DPC sensitization. Treatment noted: therapeutic diphenylcyclopropenone sensitization with weekly scalp DPC. TCRdb reprocessed the RACE reads with MiXCR, giving one entry per CDR3 protein. The repertoire holds tens of thousands of distinct CDR3 sequences, with less than 8.5% as singletons. This clonotype has only a few counts. Sequenced material: whole blood, taken in connection with sensitization to the hapten diphenylcyclopropenone (DPC). This chain links TRBV10-3 with TRBJ1-6; D perhaps matches TRBD1 (5 bases). The TCR comes from a woman aged 30 to 39 with alopecia areata. Some clones in this sample may be carry-over from other donors' samples. The CDR3 sequence is CAISEDSSYNSPLHF. CDR3 DNA: TGTGCCATCAGTGAGGACAGCTCCTATAATTCACCCCTCCACTTT.